What follows are 8 T cell receptor beta chains derived from one specimen sequenced in a study of blood T cell repertoires in COVID-19 (dated by TCRdb to the early 2020s). Library construction relied on the immunoSEQ multiplex PCR assay. Here the immuneACCESS table is served through TCRdb, limited to in-frame sequences with V and J called. Missing clones are a known gap in these copies; in checked studies unresolved V genes cover under half, and the rest lacks a known reason. The sample data list over 70,000 clones, and about 74% of these were observed just once. The ten largest clones take up 2% to 2.5% of the sample. Source material: peripheral blood. The receptor set was obtained from a man between 65 and 85 years old with COVID-19, enrolled during active disease.

The sample holds one count of this clone. CDR3 DNA sequence: TGCGCCAGCACTCGGGACAGCTATAATTCACCCCTCCACTTT. Protein product: CASTRDSYNSPLHF. This rearrangement joins TRBV5-1 to TRBJ1-6; 7 bases map to TRBD1. Germline V CDR1 and CDR2: SGHRS, YFSETQ. With 6 bases clipped from V and 3 bases from J, the junction kept 3 bases outside the gene matches. The CDR3 spans 14 residues.

The chain uses TRBV18 and TRBJ2-5; tentatively, D is TRBD2 (5 bases). The CDR3 length is 15 residues. V lost 4 bases to trimming and J lost 4 bases, with 16 bases between them. Germline loops: CDR1 KGHSH, CDR2 LQKENI. The CDR3: CASSRTYLQTETQYF. CDR3 nucleotide sequence: TGTGCCAGCTCACGGACTTACCTTCAGACAGAGACCCAGTACTTC.

This clone appeared once. The V gene is TRBV28, the J gene TRBJ2-2; 11 positions match TRBD2. V lost 10 bases to trimming and J lost 1 base; unmatched junction nucleotides: 2. This CDR3 is built from 14 residues. Germline V gene sequence: CDR1 MDHEN, CDR2 SYDVKM. In DNA form, the CDR3 reads TGTGCCATCACTAGCGGGGGGAACACCGGGGAGCTGTTTTTT. Its translation is CAITSGGNTGELFF.

V and J are TRBV4-2 and TRBJ2-7, with 11 positions matching TRBD1. Germline loops: CDR1 LGHNA, CDR2 YNFKEQ. The ends lost 4 bases at V and 0 bases at J; junction bases unmatched: 11. CDR3 size: 18 residues. As DNA, the CDR3 is TGTGCCAGCAGCCGAGGGACAGGGGGTGGTGGGAGCTCCTACGAGCAGTACTTC. Protein: CASSRGTGGGGSSYEQYF.

The table lists this clone with a count of one. The chain couples TRBV30 to TRBJ2-7, with D unclear. The CDR3 is made up of 13 amino acids. Germline V gene lookup returns CDR1 GTSNPN and CDR2 SVGIG (reference sequence). V lost 0 bases to trimming and J lost 3 bases, with 9 bases between them. The CDR3 bases are TGTGCCTGGAGTGTTGCTCTAAACTACGAGCAGTACTTC. It specifies CAWSVALNYEQYF.

CDR3 region: CASSKEAGTGELFF. For the CDR3, the DNA is TGCGCCAGCAGTAAAGAGGCGGGAACCGGGGAGCTGTTTTTT. The J gene is TRBJ2-2, the V gene TRBV4-3; D is possibly TRBD2 (6 bases). The germline V and J ends were trimmed by 6 bases and 5 bases, with 13 bases remaining between them. Germline CDR1 is LGHNA and CDR2 is YSLEER. This CDR3 region has 14 residues.

The CDR3: CASSPQSGQSSYEQYF. CDR3 nucleotides: TGCGCCAGCAGCCCACAGTCAGGTCAGAGCTCCTACGAGCAGTACTTC. This sequence joins TRBV5-1 and TRBJ2-7; D gene uncertain. Germline V lookup: CDR1 SGHRS, CDR2 YFSETQ. The V end was cut by 4 bases, the J end by 0 bases, with 17 bases between. There are 16 residues in the CDR3.

This clone showed up just a few times. The J gene is TRBJ1-5, the V gene TRBV27; D is undetermined. CDR3 length equals 14 residues. Germline V gene lookup returns CDR1 MNHEY and CDR2 SMNVEV (reference sequence). Trimming pared 5 bases from V and 1 base from J, leaving 9 bases between. CDR3 DNA sequence: TGTGCCAGCAGTAGGATGGGCAGCAATCAGCCCCAGCATTTT. As protein: CASSRMGSNQPQHF.